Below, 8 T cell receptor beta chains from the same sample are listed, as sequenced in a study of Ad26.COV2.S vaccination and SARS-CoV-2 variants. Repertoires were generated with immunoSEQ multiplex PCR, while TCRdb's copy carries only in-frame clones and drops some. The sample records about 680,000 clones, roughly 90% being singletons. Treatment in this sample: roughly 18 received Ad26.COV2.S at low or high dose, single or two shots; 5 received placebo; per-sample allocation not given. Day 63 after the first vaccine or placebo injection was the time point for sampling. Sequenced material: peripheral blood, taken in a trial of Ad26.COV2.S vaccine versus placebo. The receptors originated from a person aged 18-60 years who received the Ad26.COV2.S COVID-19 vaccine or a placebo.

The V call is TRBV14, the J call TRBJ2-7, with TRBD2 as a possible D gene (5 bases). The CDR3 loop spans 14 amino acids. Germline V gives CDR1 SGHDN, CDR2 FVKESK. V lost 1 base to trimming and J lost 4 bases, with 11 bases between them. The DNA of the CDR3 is TGTGCCAGCAGCCAAGGTCCTAGAGGGTACGAGCAGTACTTC. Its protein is CASSQGPRGYEQYF. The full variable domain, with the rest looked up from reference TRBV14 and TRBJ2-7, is EAGVTQFPSHSVIEKGQTVTLRCDPISGHDNLYWYRRVMGKEIKFLLHFVKESKQDESGMPNNRFLAERTGGTYSTLKVQPAELEDSGVYFCASSQGPRGYEQYFGPGTRLTVT.

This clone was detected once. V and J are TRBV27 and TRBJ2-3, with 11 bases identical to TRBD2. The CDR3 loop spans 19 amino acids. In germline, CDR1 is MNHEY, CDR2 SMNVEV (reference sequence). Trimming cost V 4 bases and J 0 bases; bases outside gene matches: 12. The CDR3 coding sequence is TGTGCCAGCAGTTGGCTAGCGGGGGGCGTCCTACGAAGCACAGATACGCAGTATTTT. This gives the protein CASSWLAGGVLRSTDTQYF.

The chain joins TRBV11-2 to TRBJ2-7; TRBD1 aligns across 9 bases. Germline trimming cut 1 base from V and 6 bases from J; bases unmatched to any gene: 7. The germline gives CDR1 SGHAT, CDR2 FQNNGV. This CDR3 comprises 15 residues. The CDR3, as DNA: TGTGCCAGCAGCTTAGTGGGGGGACAGGGCATCGAGCAGTACTTC. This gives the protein CASSLVGGQGIEQYF. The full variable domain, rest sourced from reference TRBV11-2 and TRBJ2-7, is EAGVAQSPRYKIIEKRQSVAFWCNPISGHATLYWYQQILGQGPKLLIQFQNNGVVDDSQLPKDRFSAERLKGVDSTLKIQPAKLEDSAVYLCASSLVGGQGIEQYFGPGTRLTVT.

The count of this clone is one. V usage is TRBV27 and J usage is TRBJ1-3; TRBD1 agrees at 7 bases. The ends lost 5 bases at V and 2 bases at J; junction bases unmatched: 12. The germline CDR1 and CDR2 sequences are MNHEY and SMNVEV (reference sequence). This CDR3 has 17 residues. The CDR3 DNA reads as TGTGCCAGCAGTCCCAGGGGGAAAGGGCTCCCTGGAAACACCATATATTTT. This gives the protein CASSPRGKGLPGNTIYF.

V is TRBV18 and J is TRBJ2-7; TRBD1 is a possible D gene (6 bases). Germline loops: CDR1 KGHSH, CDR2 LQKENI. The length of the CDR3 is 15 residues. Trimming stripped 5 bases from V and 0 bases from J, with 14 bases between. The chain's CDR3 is CASSGTPTGSYEQYF. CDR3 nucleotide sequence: TGTGCCAGCTCAGGTACCCCGACAGGCTCCTACGAGCAGTACTTC. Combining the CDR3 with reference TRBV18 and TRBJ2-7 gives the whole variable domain NAGVMQNPRHLVRRRGQEARLRCSPMKGHSHVYWYRQLPEEGLKFMVYLQKENIIDESGMPKERFSAEFPKEGPSILRIQQVVRGDSAAYFCASSGTPTGSYEQYFGPGTRLTVT.

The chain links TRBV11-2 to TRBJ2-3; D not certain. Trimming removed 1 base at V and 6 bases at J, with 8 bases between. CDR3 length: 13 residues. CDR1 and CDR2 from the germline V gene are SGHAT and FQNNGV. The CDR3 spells CASSLGGFDTQYF. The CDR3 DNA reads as TGTGCCAGCAGCTTAGGCGGTTTCGATACGCAGTATTTT.

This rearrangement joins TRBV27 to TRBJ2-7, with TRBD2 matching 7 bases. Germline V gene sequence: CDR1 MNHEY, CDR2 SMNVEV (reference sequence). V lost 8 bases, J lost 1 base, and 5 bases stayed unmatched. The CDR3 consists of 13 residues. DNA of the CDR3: TGTGCCAGCGTTAACGGGGGGTCCTACGAGCAGTACTTC. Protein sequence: CASVNGGSYEQYF.

This chain's CDR3 is CAWGAGSTEAFF. CDR3 nucleotides: TGTGCCTGGGGGGCGGGGTCCACTGAAGCTTTCTTT. V usage is TRBV30 and J usage is TRBJ1-1; D perhaps matches TRBD1 (5 bases). Germline values: CDR1 GTSNPN, CDR2 SVGIG (reference sequence). The length of the CDR3 is 12 residues. Trimming pared 5 bases from V and 4 bases from J, leaving 11 bases between.